These T cell receptor beta chains were read from a single sample in a study of PD-1 blockade in mismatch repair-deficient tumors. The table came from immunoSEQ multiplex PCR; TCRdb's copy has only in-frame clones and leaves some out. The sample contains about 100,000 clones, 82% of which appear only once. This specimen was peripheral blood, taken 36 weeks after starting pembrolizumab. These receptors originate from an adult with mismatch repair-deficient cancer. Each CDR3 is given with its conserved first and last residue. Each record gives: D gene, clone size, V gene, J gene, CDR3 DNA, CDR3 protein. The D gene is left open where the match is weak. The size field is filled for only some rows; it gives once, few, many or a size class.

D gene: TRBD2
clone size: NA
V gene: TRBV7-9
J gene: TRBJ2-1
CDR3 DNA: TGTGCCAGCAGCCGATTACTAGCGAGCTCCTACAATGAGCAGTTCTTC
CDR3 protein: CASSRLLASSYNEQFF

D gene: NA
clone size: NA
V gene: TRBV27
J gene: TRBJ2-1
CDR3 DNA: TGTGCCAGCAGTTACCCTGCCCCCCAGAATGAGCAGTTCTTC
CDR3 protein: CASSYPAPQNEQFF

D gene: NA
clone size: NA
V gene: TRBV11-3
J gene: TRBJ2-7
CDR3 DNA: TGTGCCAGCGAAAGCAGGAATTCCTACGAGCAGTACTTC
CDR3 protein: CASESRNSYEQYF

D gene: TRBD1
clone size: NA
V gene: TRBV11-2
J gene: TRBJ1-1
CDR3 DNA: TGTGCCAGCAGCCTAAGACAGGGAGGAGGGTCGTCTGAAGCTTTCTTT
CDR3 protein: CASSLRQGGGSSEAFF

D gene: TRBD1
clone size: NA
V gene: TRBV13
J gene: TRBJ2-3
CDR3 DNA: TGTGCCAGCAGCCTCCCCGGGACAGGGTCCACAGATACGCAGTATTTT
CDR3 protein: CASSLPGTGSTDTQYF

D gene: TRBD1
clone size: NA
V gene: TRBV5-1
J gene: TRBJ2-5
CDR3 DNA: TGCGCCAGCAGCTTAACAGGGGGCTGGGAGACCCAGTACTTC
CDR3 protein: CASSLTGGWETQYF

D gene: NA
clone size: NA
V gene: TRBV27
J gene: TRBJ2-1
CDR3 DNA: TGTGCCAGCAGTTTGAGCTCCTACAATGAGCAGTTCTTC
CDR3 protein: CASSLSSYNEQFF

D gene: NA
clone size: NA
V gene: TRBV4-1
J gene: TRBJ2-7
CDR3 DNA: TGCGCCAGCAGCCAAGAGTCGGGCGGTCCCTACGAGCAGTACTTC
CDR3 protein: CASSQESGGPYEQYF

D gene: TRBD2
clone size: NA
V gene: TRBV5-4
J gene: TRBJ2-1
CDR3 DNA: TGTGCCAGCAGCTCCGGGACTAGCAATGAGCAGTTCTTC
CDR3 protein: CASSSGTSNEQFF

D gene: NA
clone size: NA
V gene: TRBV28
J gene: TRBJ1-2
CDR3 DNA: TGTGCCAGCAGGGGGGACGGGGGCGTTGGGTATGGCTACACCTTC
CDR3 protein: CASRGDGGVGYGYTF

D gene: TRBD2
clone size: NA
V gene: TRBV4-3
J gene: TRBJ2-7
CDR3 DNA: TGCGCCAGCAGCCCCGGGACTAGCGGTTACGAGCAGTACTTC
CDR3 protein: CASSPGTSGYEQYF

D gene: TRBD2
clone size: NA
V gene: TRBV4-3
J gene: TRBJ2-1
CDR3 DNA: TGCGCCAGCAGCCATGGGACTAGTAACAATGAGCAGTTCTTC
CDR3 protein: CASSHGTSNNEQFF

D gene: NA
clone size: NA
V gene: TRBV21-1
J gene: TRBJ1-1
CDR3 DNA: TGTGCCAGCAGCGACGACAGGGGTTTTGGCGACACTGAAGCTTTCTTT
CDR3 protein: CASSDDRGFGDTEAFF

D gene: NA
clone size: once
V gene: TRBV19
J gene: TRBJ1-1
CDR3 DNA: TGTGCCAGTAGTATCCGGCATGAGAACACTGAAGCTTTCTTT
CDR3 protein: CASSIRHENTEAFF

D gene: NA
clone size: NA
V gene: TRBV5-6
J gene: TRBJ2-3
CDR3 DNA: TGTGCCAGCAGCTTTCGGGGTTGGCCCGATACGCAGTATTTT
CDR3 protein: CASSFRGWPDTQYF

D gene: NA
clone size: few
V gene: TRBV19
J gene: TRBJ1-2
CDR3 DNA: TGTGCCAGTAGTATGGGACGAGGGGTGGGTGGCTACACCTTC
CDR3 protein: CASSMGRGVGGYTF

D gene: NA
clone size: few
V gene: TRBV18
J gene: TRBJ2-1
CDR3 DNA: TGTGCCAGCTCATACAGTGCAGTGTATGAGCAGTTCTTC
CDR3 protein: CASSYSAVYEQFF

D gene: NA
clone size: NA
V gene: TRBV7-8
J gene: TRBJ1-1
CDR3 DNA: TGTGCCAGCAGCTGGGACCAAAAGAGGGCTGAAGCTTTCTTT
CDR3 protein: CASSWDQKRAEAFF

D gene: TRBD1
clone size: NA
V gene: TRBV30
J gene: TRBJ2-5
CDR3 DNA: TGTGCCTGGAGCCGCTACAGGGGGATCGGGCAAGAGACCCAGTACTTC
CDR3 protein: CAWSRYRGIGQETQYF

D gene: TRBD1
clone size: NA
V gene: TRBV9
J gene: TRBJ1-2
CDR3 DNA: TGTGCCAGCAGCGGAAAAACCAACACAGGGGGCGTAAGTGGCTACACCTTC
CDR3 protein: CASSGKTNTGGVSGYTF

D gene: NA
clone size: NA
V gene: TRBV27
J gene: TRBJ2-1
CDR3 DNA: TGTGCCAGCAGTCTTCTAATGGATTTCGACAATGAGCAGTTCTTC
CDR3 protein: CASSLLMDFDNEQFF

D gene: TRBD2
clone size: once
V gene: TRBV29-1
J gene: TRBJ2-1
CDR3 DNA: TGCAGCGTTTATTCGTATCAAGCCGGGACTAGCGGGAGGGGTTACAATGAGCAGTTCTTC
CDR3 protein: CSVYSYQAGTSGRGYNEQFF

D gene: TRBD1
clone size: NA
V gene: TRBV5-1
J gene: TRBJ1-1
CDR3 DNA: TGCGCCAGCCAGGCAGGGGGCGCTTACACTGAAGCTTTCTTT
CDR3 protein: CASQAGGAYTEAFF

D gene: NA
clone size: NA
V gene: TRBV7-8
J gene: TRBJ2-2
CDR3 DNA: TGTGCCAGCAGCTTAGATCCCCCGTTAACCGGGGAGCTGTTTTTT
CDR3 protein: CASSLDPPLTGELFF

D gene: NA
clone size: NA
V gene: TRBV5-4
J gene: TRBJ1-2
CDR3 DNA: TGTGCCAGCAGGCCTTGGGACCGCACTAACTATGGCTACACCTTC
CDR3 protein: CASRPWDRTNYGYTF

D gene: TRBD1
clone size: many
V gene: TRBV25-1
J gene: TRBJ1-2
CDR3 DNA: TGTGCCAGCAGTGATGGACAGGAGATTAACTATGGCTACACCTTC
CDR3 protein: CASSDGQEINYGYTF

D gene: NA
clone size: NA
V gene: TRBV27
J gene: TRBJ2-1
CDR3 DNA: TGTGCCAGCAGTTTACCCCCTCAGGATAGCAGATACTACAATGAGCAGTTCTTC
CDR3 protein: CASSLPPQDSRYYNEQFF

D gene: TRBD2
clone size: NA
V gene: TRBV19
J gene: TRBJ2-1
CDR3 DNA: TGTGCCAGTAGTGTGCGGGAGAACAGCTACAATGAGCAGTTCTTC
CDR3 protein: CASSVRENSYNEQFF

D gene: NA
clone size: NA
V gene: TRBV11-1
J gene: TRBJ2-2
CDR3 DNA: TGTGCCAGCAGCTTAGTGGGGGGGAACACCGGGGAGCTGTTTTTT
CDR3 protein: CASSLVGGNTGELFF

D gene: TRBD1
clone size: NA
V gene: TRBV14
J gene: TRBJ2-2
CDR3 DNA: TGTGCCAGCAGCCACCGGGACAGGGACACCGGGGAGCTGTTTTTT
CDR3 protein: CASSHRDRDTGELFF

D gene: TRBD2
clone size: NA
V gene: TRBV7-2
J gene: TRBJ2-1
CDR3 DNA: TGTGCCAGCAGCTTAGCGGGAGGGAGGGGCAATGAGCAGTTCTTC
CDR3 protein: CASSLAGGRGNEQFF

D gene: NA
clone size: NA
V gene: TRBV29-1
J gene: TRBJ1-2
CDR3 DNA: TGCAGCGTTGCTGAGGGCTCAAACTATGGCTACACCTTC
CDR3 protein: CSVAEGSNYGYTF

D gene: NA
clone size: NA
V gene: TRBV5-8
J gene: TRBJ1-5
CDR3 DNA: TGTGCCAGCAGTTATAGCCGGGACGGCAATCAGCCCCAGCATTTT
CDR3 protein: CASSYSRDGNQPQHF

D gene: NA
clone size: NA
V gene: TRBV4-1
J gene: TRBJ1-1
CDR3 DNA: TGCGCCAGCAGCCAAGATCTACGCAGTGAAGCTTTCTTT
CDR3 protein: CASSQDLRSEAFF

D gene: NA
clone size: once
V gene: TRBV6-6
J gene: TRBJ1-5
CDR3 DNA: TGTGCCAGCAGGAATTTAGAACATCAGCCCCAGCATTTT
CDR3 protein: CASRNLEHQPQHF

D gene: NA
clone size: NA
V gene: TRBV7-3
J gene: TRBJ2-2
CDR3 DNA: TGTGCCAGCAGCTTGGGGAGTCCGGACACCGGGGAGCTGTTTTTT
CDR3 protein: CASSLGSPDTGELFF

D gene: NA
clone size: NA
V gene: TRBV28
J gene: TRBJ2-5
CDR3 DNA: TGTGCCAGCAGTCCCGCCTCCCGGGGGAAAGAGACCCAGTACTTC
CDR3 protein: CASSPASRGKETQYF

D gene: TRBD2
clone size: NA
V gene: TRBV11-3
J gene: TRBJ2-1
CDR3 DNA: TGTGCCAGCAGCTTAGATAGCGGGAATGATGAGCAGTTCTTC
CDR3 protein: CASSLDSGNDEQFF

D gene: NA
clone size: NA
V gene: TRBV6-6
J gene: TRBJ2-1
CDR3 DNA: TGTGCCAGCAGTCAGGGCAATGAGCAGTTCTTC
CDR3 protein: CASSQGNEQFF

D gene: NA
clone size: NA
V gene: TRBV4-1
J gene: TRBJ2-1
CDR3 DNA: TGCGCCAGCTCTGCCTGGCAGTACAATGAGCAGTTCTTC
CDR3 protein: CASSAWQYNEQFF

D gene: TRBD2
clone size: NA
V gene: TRBV5-4
J gene: TRBJ2-3
CDR3 DNA: TGTGCCAGCAGCTTGGGAGATAGCGGGGTTAGCATGCAGTATTTT
CDR3 protein: CASSLGDSGVSMQYF

D gene: NA
clone size: NA
V gene: TRBV9
J gene: TRBJ1-3
CDR3 DNA: TGTGCCAGCAGCGTAGATGGGACTGGAAACACCATATATTTT
CDR3 protein: CASSVDGTGNTIYF

D gene: TRBD1
clone size: NA
V gene: TRBV12-5
J gene: TRBJ2-7
CDR3 DNA: TGTGCTAGTGGTTTGCCCTCATCCGGGACAGTCCCCTACGAGCAGTACTTC
CDR3 protein: CASGLPSSGTVPYEQYF

D gene: NA
clone size: NA
V gene: TRBV7-9
J gene: TRBJ2-7
CDR3 DNA: TGTGCCAGCAGCTTATTGGAGAGTCCCTACGAGCAGTACTTC
CDR3 protein: CASSLLESPYEQYF

D gene: NA
clone size: NA
V gene: TRBV11-3
J gene: TRBJ1-4
CDR3 DNA: TGTGCCAGCAGCTTAGGGCGTGGCGGTCCACTGTTTTTT
CDR3 protein: CASSLGRGGPLFF

D gene: TRBD1
clone size: few
V gene: TRBV27
J gene: TRBJ1-1
CDR3 DNA: TGTGCCAGCAGTTTGGGACAGTATAGCACTGAAGCTTTCTTT
CDR3 protein: CASSLGQYSTEAFF

D gene: NA
clone size: once
V gene: TRBV9
J gene: TRBJ2-1
CDR3 DNA: TGTGCCAGCAACCCGGGGAGGATACACAATGAGCAGTTCTTC
CDR3 protein: CASNPGRIHNEQFF

D gene: TRBD1
clone size: NA
V gene: TRBV19
J gene: TRBJ1-5
CDR3 DNA: TGTGCCAGTGGACTCGGGGACAGGGGACAGCCCCAGCATTTT
CDR3 protein: CASGLGDRGQPQHF

D gene: NA
clone size: NA
V gene: TRBV11-3
J gene: TRBJ2-7
CDR3 DNA: TGTGCCAGCAGCTTAGAAGGAGGGGGAATCTACCCCGAGCAGTACTTC
CDR3 protein: CASSLEGGGIYPEQYF

D gene: TRBD1
clone size: NA
V gene: TRBV9
J gene: TRBJ1-1
CDR3 DNA: TGTGCCAGCAGCGGGGGACAGGGGCTGAACACTGAAGCTTTCTTT
CDR3 protein: CASSGGQGLNTEAFF

D gene: NA
clone size: NA
V gene: TRBV6-5
J gene: TRBJ2-7
CDR3 DNA: TGTGCCAGCAGTTACTCGAACTACGAGCAGTACTTC
CDR3 protein: CASSYSNYEQYF

D gene: NA
clone size: NA
V gene: TRBV19
J gene: TRBJ1-2
CDR3 DNA: TGTGCCAGTACCCTCGGGGGGGGGCCGGATGGCTACACCTTC
CDR3 protein: CASTLGGGPDGYTF

D gene: NA
clone size: NA
V gene: TRBV18
J gene: TRBJ2-1
CDR3 DNA: TGTGCCAGCTCACCACCGACTAGCAGGGGCTACAATGAGCAGTTCTTC
CDR3 protein: CASSPPTSRGYNEQFF

D gene: NA
clone size: NA
V gene: TRBV5-1
J gene: TRBJ1-2
CDR3 DNA: TGCGCCAGCAGCTTGGAAGGGGGGCGCGGCGATGGCTACACCTTC
CDR3 protein: CASSLEGGRGDGYTF

D gene: NA
clone size: NA
V gene: TRBV18
J gene: TRBJ1-5
CDR3 DNA: TGTGCCAGCTCACCTATCTCCACGGCGAATCAGCCCCAGCATTTT
CDR3 protein: CASSPISTANQPQHF

D gene: TRBD1
clone size: once
V gene: TRBV5-6
J gene: TRBJ2-7
CDR3 DNA: TGTGCCAGCAGCATGGGACAGGGTCTAAACGAGCAGTACTTC
CDR3 protein: CASSMGQGLNEQYF

D gene: NA
clone size: NA
V gene: TRBV11-2
J gene: TRBJ2-5
CDR3 DNA: TGTGCCAGCAGCTTAGATTGGGCGGGGCGCCAAGAGACCCAGTACTTC
CDR3 protein: CASSLDWAGRQETQYF

D gene: TRBD2
clone size: NA
V gene: TRBV7-9
J gene: TRBJ2-1
CDR3 DNA: TGTGCCAGCTCACCTCGCCTACTAGCGGGAGTGAACAATGAGCAGTTCTTC
CDR3 protein: CASSPRLLAGVNNEQFF

D gene: NA
clone size: NA
V gene: TRBV19
J gene: TRBJ2-4
CDR3 DNA: TGTGCCAGTAGTATATCTAGCGTTTGGGCCAAAAACATTCAGTACTTC
CDR3 protein: CASSISSVWAKNIQYF